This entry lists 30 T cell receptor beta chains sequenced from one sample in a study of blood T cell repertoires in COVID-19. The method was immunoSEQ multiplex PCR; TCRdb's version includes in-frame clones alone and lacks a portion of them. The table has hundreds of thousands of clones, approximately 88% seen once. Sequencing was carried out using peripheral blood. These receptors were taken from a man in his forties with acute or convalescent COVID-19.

CDR3 protein: CARRTGTAYF. Written as DNA, the CDR3 is TGTGCCAGACGAACCGGGACAGCATATTTT. This rearrangement joins TRBV19 to TRBJ1-3, with 7 bases identical to TRBD1. The CDR3 length is 10 residues. Per germline, CDR1 LNHDA and CDR2 SQIVND (reference sequence). Trimming removed 9 bases from V and 15 bases from J; junction bases left unmatched: 8.

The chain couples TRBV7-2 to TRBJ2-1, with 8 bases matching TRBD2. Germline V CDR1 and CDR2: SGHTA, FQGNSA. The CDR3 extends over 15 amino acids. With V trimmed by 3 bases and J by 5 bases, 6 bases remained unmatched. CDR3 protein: CASSFGTRIHNEQFF. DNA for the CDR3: TGTGCCAGCAGCTTCGGGACTAGGATCCACAATGAGCAGTTCTTC.

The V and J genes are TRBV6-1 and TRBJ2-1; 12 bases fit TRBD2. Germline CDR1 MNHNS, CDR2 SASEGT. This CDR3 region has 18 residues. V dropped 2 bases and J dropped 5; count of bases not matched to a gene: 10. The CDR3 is CASSERWRLAGENNEQFF. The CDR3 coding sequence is TGTGCCAGCAGTGAAAGATGGCGACTAGCGGGAGAAAACAATGAGCAGTTCTTC.

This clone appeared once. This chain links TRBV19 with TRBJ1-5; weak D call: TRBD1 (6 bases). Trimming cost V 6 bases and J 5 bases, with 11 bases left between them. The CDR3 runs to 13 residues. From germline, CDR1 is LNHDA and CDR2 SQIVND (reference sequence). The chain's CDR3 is CASSLDRYQPQHF. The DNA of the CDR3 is TGTGCCAGTAGCCTGGACAGATATCAGCCCCAGCATTTT.

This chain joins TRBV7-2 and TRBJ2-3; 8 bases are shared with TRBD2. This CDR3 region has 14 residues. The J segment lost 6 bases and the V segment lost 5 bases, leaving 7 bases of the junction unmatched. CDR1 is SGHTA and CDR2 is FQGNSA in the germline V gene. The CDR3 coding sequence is TGTGCCAGCAGCGGAAGCGGGGGCCAGGATACGCAGTATTTT. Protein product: CASSGSGGQDTQYF.

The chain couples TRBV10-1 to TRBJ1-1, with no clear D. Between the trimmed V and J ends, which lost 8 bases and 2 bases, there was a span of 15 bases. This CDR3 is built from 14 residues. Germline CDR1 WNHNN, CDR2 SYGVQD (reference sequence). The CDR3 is CASSGGRFNTEAFF. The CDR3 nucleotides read TGCGCCAGCTCAGGTGGTCGCTTTAACACTGAAGCTTTCTTT.

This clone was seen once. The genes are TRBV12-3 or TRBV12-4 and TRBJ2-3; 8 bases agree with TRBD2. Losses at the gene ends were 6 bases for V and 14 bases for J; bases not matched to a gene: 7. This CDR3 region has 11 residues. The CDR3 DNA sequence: TGTGCCAGCAGCCCCGGGACTAGTCGGTATTTT. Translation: CASSPGTSRYF.

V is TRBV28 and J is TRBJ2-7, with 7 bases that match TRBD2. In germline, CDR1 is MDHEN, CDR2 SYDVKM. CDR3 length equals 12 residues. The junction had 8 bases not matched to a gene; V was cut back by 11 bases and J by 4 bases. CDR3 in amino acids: CARSGRAYEQYF. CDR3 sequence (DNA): TGTGCCCGATCAGGGAGGGCTTACGAGCAGTACTTC.

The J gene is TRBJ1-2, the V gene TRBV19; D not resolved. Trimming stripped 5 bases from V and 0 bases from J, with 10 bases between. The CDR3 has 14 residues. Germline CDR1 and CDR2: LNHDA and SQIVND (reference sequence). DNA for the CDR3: TGTGCCAGTAGTCACAGCTCGACTAACTATGGCTACACCTTC. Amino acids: CASSHSSTNYGYTF.

The CDR3 loop is CASITGGTDASTF. CDR3 nucleotides: TGTGCCAGCATCACGGGAGGGACGGATGCTAGCACCTTC. V is TRBV28 and J is TRBJ1-2; the D gene is possibly TRBD1 (5 bases). The V gene's germline CDR1 is MDHEN and CDR2 SYDVKM. The CDR3 extends over 13 amino acids. V lost 7 bases, J lost 13 bases, and 22 bases lay in between.

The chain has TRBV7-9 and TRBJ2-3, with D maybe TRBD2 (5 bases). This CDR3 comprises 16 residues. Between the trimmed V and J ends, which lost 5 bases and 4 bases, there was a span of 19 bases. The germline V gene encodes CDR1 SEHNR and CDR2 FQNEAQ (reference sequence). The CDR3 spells CASSVNPAGRADTQYF. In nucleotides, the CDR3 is TGTGCCAGCAGCGTGAATCCGGCGGGTAGGGCAGATACGCAGTATTTT.

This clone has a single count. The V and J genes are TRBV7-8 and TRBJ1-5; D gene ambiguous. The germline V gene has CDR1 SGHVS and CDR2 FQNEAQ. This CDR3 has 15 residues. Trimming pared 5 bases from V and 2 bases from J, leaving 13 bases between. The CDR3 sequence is CASSPPEGGNQPQHF. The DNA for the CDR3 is TGTGCCAGCAGCCCCCCAGAGGGCGGCAATCAGCCCCAGCATTTT.

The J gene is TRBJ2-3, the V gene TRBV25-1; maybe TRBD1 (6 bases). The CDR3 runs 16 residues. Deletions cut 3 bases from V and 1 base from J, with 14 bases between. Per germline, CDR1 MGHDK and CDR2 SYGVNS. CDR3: CASSDPRGGGTDTQYF. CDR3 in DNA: TGTGCCAGCAGTGACCCCAGGGGTGGAGGCACAGATACGCAGTATTTT.

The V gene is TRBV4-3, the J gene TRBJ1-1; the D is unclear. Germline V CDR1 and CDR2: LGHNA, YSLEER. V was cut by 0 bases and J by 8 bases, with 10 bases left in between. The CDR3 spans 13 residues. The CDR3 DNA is TGCGCCAGCAGCCAAGAAGTGACTGGAGAAGCTTTCTTT. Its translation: CASSQEVTGEAFF.

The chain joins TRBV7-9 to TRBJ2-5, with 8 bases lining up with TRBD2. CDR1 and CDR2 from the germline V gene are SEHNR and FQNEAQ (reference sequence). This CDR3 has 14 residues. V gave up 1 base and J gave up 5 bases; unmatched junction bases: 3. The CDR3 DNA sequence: TGTGCCAGCAGCTTAGACGGCGGGGGGGAGACCCAGTACTTC. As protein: CASSLDGGGETQYF.

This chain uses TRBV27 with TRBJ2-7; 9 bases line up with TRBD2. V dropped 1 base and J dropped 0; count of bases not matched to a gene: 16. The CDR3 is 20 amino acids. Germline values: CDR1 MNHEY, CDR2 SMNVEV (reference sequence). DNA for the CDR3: TGTGCCAGCAGTTTATATCCCCCTATGACTAGCGGAGGCCCCTCCTACGAGCAGTACTTC. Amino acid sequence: CASSLYPPMTSGGPSYEQYF.

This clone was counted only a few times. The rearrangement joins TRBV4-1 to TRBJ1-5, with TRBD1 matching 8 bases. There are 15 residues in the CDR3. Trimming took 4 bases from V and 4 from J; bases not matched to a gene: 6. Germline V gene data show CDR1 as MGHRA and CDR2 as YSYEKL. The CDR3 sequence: CASSRQGQGNQPQHF. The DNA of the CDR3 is TGCGCCAGCAGCCGGCAAGGACAGGGAAATCAGCCCCAGCATTTT.

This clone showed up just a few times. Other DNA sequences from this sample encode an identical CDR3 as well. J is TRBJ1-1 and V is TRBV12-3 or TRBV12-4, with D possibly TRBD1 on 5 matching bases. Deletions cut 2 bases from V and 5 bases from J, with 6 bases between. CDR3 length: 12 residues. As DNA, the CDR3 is TGTGCCAGCAGTTTACAGGGAACTGAAGCTTTCTTT. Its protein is CASSLQGTEAFF.

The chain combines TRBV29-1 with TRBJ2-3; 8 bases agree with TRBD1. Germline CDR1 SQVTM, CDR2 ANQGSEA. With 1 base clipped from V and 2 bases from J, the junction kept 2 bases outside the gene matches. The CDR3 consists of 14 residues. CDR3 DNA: TGCAGCGTTGAAGCGGACAGGGTCACAGATACGCAGTATTTT. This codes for CSVEADRVTDTQYF.

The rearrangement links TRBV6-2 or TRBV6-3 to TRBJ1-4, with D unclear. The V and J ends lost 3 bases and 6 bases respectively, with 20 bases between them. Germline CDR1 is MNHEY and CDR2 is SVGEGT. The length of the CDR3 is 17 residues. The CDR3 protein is CASSYSTGGYGDEKLFF. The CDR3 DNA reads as TGTGCCAGCAGTTATTCGACCGGCGGGTACGGGGATGAAAAACTGTTTTTT.

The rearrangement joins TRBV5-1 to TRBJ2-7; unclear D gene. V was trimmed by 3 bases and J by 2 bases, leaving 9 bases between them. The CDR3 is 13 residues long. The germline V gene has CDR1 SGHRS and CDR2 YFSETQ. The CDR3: CASSSQNPYEQYF. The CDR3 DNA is TGCGCCAGCAGCTCCCAGAACCCCTACGAGCAGTACTTC.

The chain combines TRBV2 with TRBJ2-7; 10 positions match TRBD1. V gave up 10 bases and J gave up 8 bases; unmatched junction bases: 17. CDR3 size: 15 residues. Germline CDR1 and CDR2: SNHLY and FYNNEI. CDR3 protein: CAIPRRGQGPSKQYF. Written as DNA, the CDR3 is TGTGCCATTCCCCGGCGGGGACAGGGGCCCTCTAAGCAGTACTTC.

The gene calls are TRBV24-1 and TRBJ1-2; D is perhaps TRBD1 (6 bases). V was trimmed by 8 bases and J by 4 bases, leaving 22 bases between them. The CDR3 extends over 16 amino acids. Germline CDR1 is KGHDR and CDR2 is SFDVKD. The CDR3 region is CATKIEKGHYSYGYTF. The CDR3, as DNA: TGTGCCACCAAAATAGAAAAGGGACATTACTCCTATGGCTACACCTTC.

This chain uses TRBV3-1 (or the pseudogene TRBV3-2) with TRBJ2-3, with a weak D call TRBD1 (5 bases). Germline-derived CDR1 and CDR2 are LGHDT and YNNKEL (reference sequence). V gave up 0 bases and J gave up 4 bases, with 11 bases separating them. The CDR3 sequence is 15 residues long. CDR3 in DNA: TGTGCCAGCAGCCAAGAATCCAGGGTTGCAGATACGCAGTATTTT. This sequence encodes CASSQESRVADTQYF.

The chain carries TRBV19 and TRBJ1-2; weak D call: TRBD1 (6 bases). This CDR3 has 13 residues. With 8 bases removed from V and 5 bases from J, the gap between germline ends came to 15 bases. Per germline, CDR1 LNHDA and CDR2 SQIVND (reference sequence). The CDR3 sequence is CASRDNGVYGYTF. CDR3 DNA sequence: TGTGCCAGTCGGGACAACGGAGTTTATGGCTACACCTTC.

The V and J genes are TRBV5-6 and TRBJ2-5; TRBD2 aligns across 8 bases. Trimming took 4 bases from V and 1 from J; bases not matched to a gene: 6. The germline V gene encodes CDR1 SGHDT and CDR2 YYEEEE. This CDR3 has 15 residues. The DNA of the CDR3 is TGTGCCAGCAGCCAATCACTAGCGGCCCAAGAGACCCAGTACTTC. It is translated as CASSQSLAAQETQYF.

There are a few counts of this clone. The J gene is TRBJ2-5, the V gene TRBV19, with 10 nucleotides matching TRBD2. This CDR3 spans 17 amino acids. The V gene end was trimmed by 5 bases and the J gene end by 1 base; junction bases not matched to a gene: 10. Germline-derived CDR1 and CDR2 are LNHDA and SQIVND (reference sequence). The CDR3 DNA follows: TGTGCCAGTAGTCCACGGACTAGCGGTAAACTCCAAGAGACCCAGTACTTC. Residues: CASSPRTSGKLQETQYF.

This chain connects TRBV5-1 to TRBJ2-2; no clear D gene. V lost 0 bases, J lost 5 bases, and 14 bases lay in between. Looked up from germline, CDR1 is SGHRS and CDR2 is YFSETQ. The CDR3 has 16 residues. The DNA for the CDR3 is TGCGCCAGCAGCTTGGATGGCTTCCCCGGGACCGGGGAGCTGTTTTTT. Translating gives CASSLDGFPGTGELFF. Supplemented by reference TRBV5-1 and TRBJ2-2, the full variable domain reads KAGVTQTPRYLIKTRGQQVTLSCSPISGHRSVSWYQQTPGQGLQFLFEYFSETQRNKGNFPGRFSGRQFSNSRSEMNVSTLELGDSALYLCASSLDGFPGTGELFFGEGSRLTVL.

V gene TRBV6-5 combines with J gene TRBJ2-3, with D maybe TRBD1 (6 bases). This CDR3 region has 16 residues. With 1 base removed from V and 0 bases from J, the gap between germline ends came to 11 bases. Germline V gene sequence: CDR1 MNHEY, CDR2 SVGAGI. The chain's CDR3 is CASSYWGPTSTDTQYF. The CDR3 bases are TGTGCCAGCAGTTACTGGGGGCCCACTAGCACAGATACGCAGTATTTT.

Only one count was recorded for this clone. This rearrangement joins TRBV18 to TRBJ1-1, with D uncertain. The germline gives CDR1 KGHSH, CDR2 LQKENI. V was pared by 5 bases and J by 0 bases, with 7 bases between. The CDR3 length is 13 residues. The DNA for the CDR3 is TGTGCCAGCTCAGGCCCAATGAACACTGAAGCTTTCTTT. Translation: CASSGPMNTEAFF. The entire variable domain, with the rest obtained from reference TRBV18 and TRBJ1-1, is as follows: NAGVMQNPRHLVRRRGQEARLRCSPMKGHSHVYWYRQLPEEGLKFMVYLQKENIIDESGMPKERFSAEFPKEGPSILRIQQVVRGDSAAYFCASSGPMNTEAFFGQGTRLTVV.